This T cell receptor (beta chain) was identified in a study of CD8 T cells in ankylosing spondylitis. TCRdb re-analysed the 5' RACE reads in MiXCR, keeping a single row per CDR3 protein. The sample holds 250,000 to 400,000 distinct CDR3 sequences, roughly 10% seen once. Study-wide findings and caveats: Clones linked to disease were reported to show significant enrichment in matched ankylosing spondylitis synovial fluid. Peripheral blood held disease-linked clones only at relatively low frequency, and these were CD8+. Earlier authors reported some of these motif variants in reactive arthritis synovial fluid and blood. What seemed typical of ankylosing spondylitis blood was a TCR beta motif built from under 10 highly homologous variants.

This clonotype was observed at least ten times. The antigen is not known. This CDR3 region has 18 residues. Germline loops: CDR1 SGHRS, CDR2 YFSETQ. Trimming cost V 4 bases and J 4 bases, with 24 bases left between them. This sequence originates from a female donor with ankylosing spondylitis or in good health (not recorded which). Sequenced sample: blood, either unsorted or a sorted T cell fraction (not recorded which). The chain combines TRBV5-1 with TRBJ2-1, with D possibly being TRBD1 (6 bases). The CDR3 sequence is CASSLRDRSLRGYNEQFF. Written as DNA, the CDR3 is TGCGCCAGCAGCCTGCGCGACAGGTCCCTTAGAGGTTACAATGAGCAGTTCTTC. The complete variable domain, with remaining parts taken from reference TRBV5-1 and TRBJ2-1, reads KAGVTQTPRYLIKTRGQQVTLSCSPISGHRSVSWYQQTPGQGLQFLFEYFSETQRNKGNFPGRFSGRQFSNSRSEMNVSTLELGDSALYLCASSLRDRSLRGYNEQFFGPGTRLTVL.